The entry below gives a single TCR beta chain sequence along with its context. Its matching antigen is unknown. Per germline, CDR1 SGHRS and CDR2 YFSETQ. The CDR3 runs 14 residues. The V and J ends lost 2 bases and 1 base, in that order; junction bases with no gene match: 2. The data belong to a study of cytomegalovirus exposure and HLA in healthy donors. Study-wide background: The same platform was used for the roughly 120 validation repertoires and the roughly 680 first-cohort repertoires, a later analysis reported.

Sequencing used immunoSEQ multiplex PCR; TCRdb keeps in-frame clones, though not all of them. The sample comprises some 140,000 clones, approximately 87% of which are singletons, and just under 3% rests with the top ten. Study-level findings and limits: The classifier was said to identify cytomegalovirus status with high specificity and sensitivity. Whilst most TCR sequences proved rare, a subset of public TCRs occurred across many donors. The tendency of first-cohort TCR clusters to co-occur in the 130 or so validation repertoires was identified by a subsequent analysis.

This chain connects TRBV5-1 to TRBJ1-1; 7 bases align to TRBD1. Material: PBMCs. The TCR was taken from a man younger than 30 in good health and CMV-seronegative. CDR3 loop: CASSLGTANTEAFF. In nucleotides, the CDR3 is TGCGCCAGCAGCTTAGGGACAGCGAACACTGAAGCTTTCTTT.